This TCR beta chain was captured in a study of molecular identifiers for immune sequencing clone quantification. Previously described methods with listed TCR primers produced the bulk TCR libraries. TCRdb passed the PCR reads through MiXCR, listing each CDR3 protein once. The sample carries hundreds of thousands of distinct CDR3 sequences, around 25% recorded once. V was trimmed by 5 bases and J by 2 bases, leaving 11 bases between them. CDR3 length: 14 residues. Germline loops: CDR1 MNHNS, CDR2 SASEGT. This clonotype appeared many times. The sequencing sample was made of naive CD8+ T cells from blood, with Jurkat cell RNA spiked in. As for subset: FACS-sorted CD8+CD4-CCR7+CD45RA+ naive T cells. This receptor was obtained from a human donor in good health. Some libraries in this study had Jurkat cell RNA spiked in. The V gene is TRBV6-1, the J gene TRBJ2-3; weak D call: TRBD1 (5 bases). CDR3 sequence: CASSPLTDTDTQYF. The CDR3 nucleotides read TGTGCCAGCAGTCCCTTGACAGACACAGATACGCAGTATTTT.